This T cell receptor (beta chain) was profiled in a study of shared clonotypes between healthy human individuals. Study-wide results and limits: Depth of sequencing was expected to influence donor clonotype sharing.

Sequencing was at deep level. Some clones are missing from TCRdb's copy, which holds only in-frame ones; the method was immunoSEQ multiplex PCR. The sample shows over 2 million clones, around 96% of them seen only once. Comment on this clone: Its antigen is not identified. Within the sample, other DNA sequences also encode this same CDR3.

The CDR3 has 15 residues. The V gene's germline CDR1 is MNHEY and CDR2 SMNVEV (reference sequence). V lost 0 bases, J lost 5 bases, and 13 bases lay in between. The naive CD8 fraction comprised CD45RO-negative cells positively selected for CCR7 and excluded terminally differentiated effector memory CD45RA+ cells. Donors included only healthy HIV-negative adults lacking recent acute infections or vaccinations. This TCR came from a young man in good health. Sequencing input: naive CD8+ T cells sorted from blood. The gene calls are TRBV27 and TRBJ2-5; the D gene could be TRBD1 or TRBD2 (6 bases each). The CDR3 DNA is TGTGCCAGCAGTTTATCTGGGGGGCTAGGGGAGACCCAGTACTTC. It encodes CASSLSGGLGETQYF.